Following are 8 T cell receptor beta chains from one sample sequenced in a study of T cell responses to AZD1222 COVID-19 vaccine. Produced via immunoSEQ multiplex PCR; TCRdb's table is partial and in-frame only. The sample has around 120,000 clones; 85% to 90% are singletons. Sequenced here: peripheral blood, sampled on day 0 of AZD1222 vaccination. Source of these receptors: an adult in good health.

The chain employs TRBV4-1 and TRBJ2-1, with a tentative D call TRBD2 (5 bases). CDR3 length: 14 residues. Germline V gene lookup returns CDR1 MGHRA and CDR2 YSYEKL. Trimming cost V 5 bases and J 8 bases, with 16 bases left between them. The CDR3 spells CASSKGLALDEQFF. In nucleotides, the CDR3 is TGCGCCAGCAGCAAAGGGCTAGCACTGGATGAGCAGTTCTTC.

The chain links TRBV7-2 to TRBJ1-2; TRBD1 matches at 9 bases. Germline V CDR1 and CDR2: SGHTA, FQGNSA. V lost 0 bases to trimming and J lost 2 bases; unmatched junction nucleotides: 7. The CDR3 extends over 17 amino acids. The CDR3 here is CASSLAPPDRGNYGYTF. For the CDR3, the DNA is TGTGCCAGCAGCTTAGCCCCCCCCGACAGGGGGAACTATGGCTACACCTTC. Looking up the rest from reference TRBV7-2 and TRBJ1-2 gives the full variable domain: GAGVSQSPSNKVTEKGKDVELRCDPISGHTALYWYRQSLGQGLEFLIYFQGNSAPDKSGLPSDRFSAERTGGSVSTLTIQRTQQEDSAVYLCASSLAPPDRGNYGYTFGSGTRLTVV.

The chain links TRBV5-1 to TRBJ1-1, with 9 bases fitting TRBD1. Trimming cost V 5 bases and J 6 bases; bases outside gene matches: 8. The CDR3 sequence is 14 residues long. Per the germline V gene, CDR1 is SGHRS and CDR2 is YFSETQ. The CDR3 reads CASSRTGESAEAFF. CDR3 coding DNA: TGCGCCAGCAGTAGGACAGGGGAGTCTGCTGAAGCTTTCTTT.

The chain has TRBV19 and TRBJ2-1; D is undetermined. Trimming removed 1 base at V and 3 bases at J, with 7 bases between. From germline, CDR1 is LNHDA and CDR2 SQIVND (reference sequence). CDR3 length equals 14 residues. The CDR3: CASSIGPGYNEQFF. The CDR3 region has the DNA TGTGCCAGTAGTATAGGTCCCGGCTACAATGAGCAGTTCTTC.

This chain links TRBV6-6 with TRBJ2-3; tentatively, D is TRBD1 or TRBD2 (7 bases each). Germline V gives CDR1 MNHNY, CDR2 SVGAGI (reference sequence). The CDR3 extends over 15 amino acids. The V gene lost 6 bases and the J gene lost 6 bases, with 19 bases spanning the gap. DNA for the CDR3: TGTGCCAGCAGCCCAGGGGGGGCTGGAGGGGATACGCAGTATTTT. Translated, it gives CASSPGGAGGDTQYF.

V is TRBV13 and J is TRBJ2-5, with D possibly being TRBD1 or TRBD2 (6 bases each). Germline CDR1 is PRHDT and CDR2 is FYEKMQ (reference sequence). The ends were cut back, 1 base at V and 4 bases at J, with 13 bases in the middle. The CDR3 sequence is 15 residues long. This CDR3 reads CASSLEGGPGETQYF. CDR3 bases: TGTGCCAGCAGCTTAGAGGGGGGTCCGGGAGAGACCCAGTACTTC.

V usage is TRBV12-3 or TRBV12-4 and J usage is TRBJ2-7, with TRBD1 matching 7 bases. V lost 6 bases and J lost 4; bases outside the gene matches: 6. The length of the CDR3 is 13 residues. The DNA for the CDR3 is TGTGCCAGCAGCACGGGACAGCCTTACGAGCAGTACTTC. Protein: CASSTGQPYEQYF.

The gene calls are TRBV5-1 and TRBJ1-3, with 7 positions matching TRBD1. Germline V gives CDR1 SGHRS, CDR2 YFSETQ. The CDR3 has 15 amino acids. With V trimmed by 0 bases and J by 0 bases, 0 bases remained unmatched. Written as DNA, the CDR3 is TGCGCCAGCAGCTTGGGGACAGGCTCTGGAAACACCATATATTTT. Translated: CASSLGTGSGNTIYF.